Below, 16 T cell receptor beta chains from the same sample are listed, as sequenced in a study of Ad26.COV2.S vaccination and SARS-CoV-2 variants. Using immunoSEQ multiplex PCR, the repertoire was profiled, and TCRdb retains in-frame clones only, with some absent. The sample includes 300,000 to 350,000 clones, around 84% of them seen just once. Treatment: some 20 received Ad26.COV2.S at low or high dose, single or two shots; 5 received placebo; per-sample allocation not given. The investigators took samples on day 63 after the first vaccine or placebo injection. Sequenced here: peripheral blood, sampled in a trial of Ad26.COV2.S vaccine versus placebo. These receptors came from a person aged 18-60 years who received the Ad26.COV2.S COVID-19 vaccine or a placebo.

This clone was observed a few times. The chain recombines TRBV5-8 with TRBJ1-2, with 7 nucleotides matching TRBD1. Trimming at V came to 4 bases and at J to 2 bases, leaving 11 bases not matched to a gene. The CDR3 length is 16 residues. CDR1 is SGHTS, CDR2 YDEGEE, per germline. CDR3 bases: TGTGCCAGCAGCAAACAAACAGGGGTTGTCAACTATGGCTACACCTTC. Its translation: CASSKQTGVVNYGYTF. The variable domain in full, completed from reference TRBV5-8 and TRBJ1-2, reads EAGVTQSPTHLIKTRGQQATLRCSPISGHTSVYWYQQALGLGLQFLLWYDEGEERNRGNFPPRFSGRQFPNYSSELNVNALELEDSALYLCASSKQTGVVNYGYTFGSGTRLTVV.

The genes are TRBV18 and TRBJ1-3; D may be TRBD1 (6 bases). The CDR3 loop spans 16 amino acids. Germline V gives CDR1 KGHSH, CDR2 LQKENI. Between the trimmed V and J ends, which lost 6 bases and 0 bases, there was a span of 15 bases. The CDR3, as DNA: TGTGCCAGCTCGATCGGACAGCCACTCTCTGGAAACACCATATATTTT. It translates to CASSIGQPLSGNTIYF.

This chain's CDR3 is CASSENLVAYEQYF. CDR3 DNA sequence: TGTGCCAGCAGTGAAAACTTGGTCGCCTACGAGCAGTACTTC. V and J are TRBV2 and TRBJ2-7, with D unclear. Germline V CDR1 and CDR2: SNHLY, FYNNEI. This CDR3 is built from 14 residues. The V and J ends lost 2 bases and 2 bases respectively, with 10 bases between them. Full variable domain (missing parts from reference TRBV2 and TRBJ2-7): EPEVTQTPSHQVTQMGQEVILRCVPISNHLYFYWYRQILGQKVEFLVSFYNNEISEKSEIFDDQFSVERPDGSNFTLKIRSTKLEDSAMYFCASSENLVAYEQYFGPGTRLTVT.

The chain uses TRBV19 and TRBJ2-2; 9 bases match TRBD2. CDR1 is LNHDA and CDR2 is SQIVND in the germline V gene (reference sequence). The CDR3 is 16 amino acids. J was trimmed by 5 bases and V by 4 bases; bases with no gene match: 8. CDR3 bases: TGTGCCAGTAGTACGGGACTAGCAATAAAAACCGGGGAGCTGTTTTTT. Translated: CASSTGLAIKTGELFF.

The chain has TRBV5-1 and TRBJ2-7; 9 bases match TRBD1. This CDR3 contains 14 residues. Germline trimming cut 2 bases from V and 4 bases from J; bases unmatched to any gene: 4. From germline, CDR1 is SGHRS and CDR2 YFSETQ. The chain's CDR3 is CASSFEGQGYEQYF. The CDR3 DNA sequence: TGCGCCAGCAGCTTTGAGGGACAGGGTTACGAGCAGTACTTC.

This clone has just a few counts. V is TRBV7-9 and J is TRBJ2-7; 7 bases are a match to TRBD2. After removal of 5 bases from V and 7 bases from J, the junction contained 8 bases not matched to a gene. Germline V lookup: CDR1 SEHNR, CDR2 FQNEAQ (reference sequence). The CDR3 length is 13 residues. The DNA for the CDR3 is TGTGCCAGCAGCCAATCCGGGACTAAGGAGCAGTACTTC. Residues: CASSQSGTKEQYF.

The chain uses TRBV6-2 or TRBV6-3 and TRBJ2-1, with 9 bases aligning to TRBD2. Germline CDR1 MNHEY, CDR2 SVGEGT. There are 15 residues in the CDR3. V dropped 5 bases and J dropped 7; count of bases not matched to a gene: 9. The CDR3 DNA follows: TGTGCCAGCAGTCCGCGGGGGGGAATTTGGAATGAGCAGTTCTTC. Protein: CASSPRGGIWNEQFF.

The V call is TRBV7-9, the J call TRBJ1-1; D is unclear. Germline-derived CDR1 and CDR2 are SEHNR and FQNEAQ (reference sequence). Trimming took 4 bases from V and 0 from J, leaving 9 bases between them. The CDR3 consists of 14 residues. CDR3 region: CASSSGRLNTEAFF. CDR3 coding DNA: TGTGCCAGCAGCTCAGGACGGCTGAACACTGAAGCTTTCTTT. Supplemented by reference TRBV7-9 and TRBJ1-1, the full variable domain reads DTGVSQNPRHKITKRGQNVTFRCDPISEHNRLYWYRQTLGQGPEFLTYFQNEAQLEKSRLLSDRFSAERPKGSFSTLEIQRTEQGDSAMYLCASSSGRLNTEAFFGQGTRLTVV.

In this sample, this clone turned up many times. The V and J genes are TRBV7-9 and TRBJ1-1; TRBD1 aligns across 10 bases. Germline loops: CDR1 SEHNR, CDR2 FQNEAQ (reference sequence). The CDR3 is 15 amino acids. J was trimmed by 0 bases and V by 5 bases; bases with no gene match: 3. The CDR3 protein is CASSIGTGVNTEAFF. DNA for the CDR3: TGTGCCAGCAGCATCGGGACAGGGGTGAACACTGAAGCTTTCTTT.

The chain is built from TRBV7-9 and TRBJ2-1, with 9 bases fitting TRBD1. The CDR3 is 14 amino acids. The junction had 14 bases not matched to a gene; V was cut back by 6 bases and J by 14 bases. The V gene's germline CDR1 is SEHNR and CDR2 FQNEAQ (reference sequence). CDR3 loop: CASSYRDRARQKFF. As DNA, the CDR3 is TGTGCCAGCAGTTACCGGGACAGGGCGAGACAAAAGTTCTTC.

This clone was seen more than once but under ten times. The chain recombines TRBV6-6 with TRBJ1-1, with a tentative D call TRBD1 (6 bases). Germline assignment: CDR1 MNHNY and CDR2 SVGAGI (reference sequence). Trimming stripped 6 bases from V and 6 bases from J, with 17 bases between. The CDR3 length is 14 residues. The CDR3 region has the DNA TGTGCCAGCAGCCCCCTCAGAGACAGGCCTGAAGCTTTCTTT. It yields the protein CASSPLRDRPEAFF.

The gene calls are TRBV19 and TRBJ1-5, with no clear D. This CDR3 contains 12 residues. CDR1 and CDR2 (germline): LNHDA, SQIVND (reference sequence). The V gene lost 4 bases and the J gene lost 0 bases, with 1 base spanning the gap. CDR3 nucleotides: TGTGCCAGTAGTAATAGCAATCAGCCCCAGCATTTT. Its protein is CASSNSNQPQHF.

The J gene is TRBJ2-2, the V gene TRBV11-3; D might be TRBD1 (5 bases). The CDR3 is made up of 16 amino acids. Germline values: CDR1 SGHNT, CDR2 YENEEA. Trimming stripped 1 base from V and 4 bases from J, with 13 bases between. For the CDR3, the DNA is TGTGCCAGCAGCTTAGGGACATCCGTAGGCACCGGGGAGCTGTTTTTT. Translated: CASSLGTSVGTGELFF.

V and J are TRBV9 and TRBJ2-3; D is possibly TRBD2 (5 bases). Germline V gene lookup returns CDR1 SGDLS and CDR2 YYNGEE. The CDR3 loop spans 15 amino acids. V was clipped by 0 bases and J by 2 bases, with 10 bases between them. The DNA for the CDR3 is TGTGCCAGCAGCGTAGTAGCGTTTCCCACAGATACGCAGTATTTT. It encodes CASSVVAFPTDTQYF.

The rearrangement links TRBV7-9 to TRBJ1-3; the match to TRBD1 covers 9 bases. Germline V gene data show CDR1 as SEHNR and CDR2 as FQNEAQ (reference sequence). The CDR3 covers 14 residues. V lost 7 bases, J lost 4 bases, and 5 bases stayed unmatched. The CDR3 coding sequence is TGTGCCAGCAACCCCGGGACAGGGGGAAACACCATATATTTT. It encodes CASNPGTGGNTIYF.

This clone was picked up one time. V usage is TRBV5-4 and J usage is TRBJ2-2; D is ambiguous. This CDR3 region has 13 residues. Germline lookup yields CDR1 SGHNT and CDR2 YYREEE (reference sequence). The ends were cut back, 3 bases at V and 5 bases at J, with 8 bases in the middle. The CDR3 loop is CASSSILTGELFF. In nucleotides, the CDR3 is TGTGCCAGCAGCTCCATTCTTACCGGGGAGCTGTTTTTT.